One T cell receptor (beta chain) is described in this entry. This sample is part of a study of Ad26.COV2.S vaccination and SARS-CoV-2 variants. The CDR3 runs to 16 residues. With 5 bases removed from V and 5 bases from J, the gap between germline ends came to 22 bases. Germline CDR1 and CDR2: MNHNY and SVGAGI (reference sequence). The data were produced by immunoSEQ multiplex PCR, yet TCRdb's version contains in-frame clones alone and is incomplete. The table includes more than 150,000 clones, around 85% detected once. The rearrangement joins TRBV6-6 to TRBJ2-7; D tentatively reads TRBD1 or TRBD2 (6 bases each). The clonotype comes from a human donor who had recovered from COVID-19. The sequencing here drew on peripheral blood, taken after recovery from COVID-19. The CDR3 bases are TGTGCCAGCAGTAGTCCCGGGGGCCTACAGGGTGACGAGCAGTACTTC. The encoded protein is CASSSPGGLQGDEQYF.